The clone carrying this TCR beta chain came up many times. What it binds is unknown. CDR3 size: 15 residues. CDR1 and CDR2 from the germline V gene are MNHNY and SVGAGI (reference sequence). Between the trimmed V and J ends, which lost 2 bases and 4 bases, there was a span of 14 bases. Unique molecular identifier tags were affixed to discrete cDNA molecules. In TCRdb, the 5' RACE reads were re-called with MiXCR into one record per CDR3 protein. Among under 85,000 distinct CDR3 sequences listed, approximately 12% were seen once. The data are from a study of early T cells in non-severe SARS-CoV-2 infection. Whole-study context: Bulk RNA isolated from unsorted whole blood underwent sequencing; chains were not paired. Notes on the study in general: Private and CD4 specificities were missed by VDJdb matching, skewed to anti-spike CD8.

This sequence originates from an adult who was a healthcare worker with PCR-confirmed SARS-CoV-2 infection or an uninfected control (not recorded which). J is TRBJ1-1 and V is TRBV6-6; perhaps TRBD1 as D (6 bases). Sequencing used whole blood. DNA for the CDR3: TGTGCCAGCAGTTACGCACAGGGAGCCGGCACTGAAGCTTTCTTT. Amino acids: CASSYAQGAGTEAFF.